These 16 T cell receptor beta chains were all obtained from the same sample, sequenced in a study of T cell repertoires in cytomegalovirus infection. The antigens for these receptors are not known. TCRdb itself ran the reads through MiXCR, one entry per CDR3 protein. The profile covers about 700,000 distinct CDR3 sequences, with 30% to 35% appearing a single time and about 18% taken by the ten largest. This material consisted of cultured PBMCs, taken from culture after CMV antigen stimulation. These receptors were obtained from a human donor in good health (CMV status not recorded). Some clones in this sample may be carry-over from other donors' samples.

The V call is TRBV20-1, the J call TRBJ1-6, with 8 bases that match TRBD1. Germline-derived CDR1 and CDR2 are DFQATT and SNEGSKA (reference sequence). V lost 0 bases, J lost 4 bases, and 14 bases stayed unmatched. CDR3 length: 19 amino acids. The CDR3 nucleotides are TGCAGTGCTAGAGATTCAGGTCGCCAGGGGGCAGGATATAATTCACCCCTCCACTTT. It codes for CSARDSGRQGAGYNSPLHF.

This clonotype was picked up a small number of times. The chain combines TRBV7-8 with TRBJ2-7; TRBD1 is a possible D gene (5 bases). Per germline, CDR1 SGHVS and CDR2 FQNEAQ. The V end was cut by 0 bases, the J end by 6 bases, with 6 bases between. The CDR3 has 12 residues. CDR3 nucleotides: TGTGCCAGCAGCTTAGCCCAGGGCGAGCAGTACTTC. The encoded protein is CASSLAQGEQYF. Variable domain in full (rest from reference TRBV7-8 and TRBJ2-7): GAGVSQSPRYKVAKRGQDVALRCDPISGHVSLFWYQQALGQGPEFLTYFQNEAQLDKSGLPSDRFFAERPEGSVSTLKIQRTQQEDSAVYLCASSLAQGEQYFGPGTRLTVT.

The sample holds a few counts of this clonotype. This chain's CDR3 is CASRLNRGYTF. In DNA form, the CDR3 reads TGTGCCAGCAGACTCAATCGGGGCTACACCTTC. The V call is TRBV5-4, the J call TRBJ1-2; D is unresolved. V lost 5 bases, J lost 8 bases, and 10 bases lay in between. Germline V gene data show CDR1 as SGHNT and CDR2 as YYREEE (reference sequence). CDR3 size: 11 residues.

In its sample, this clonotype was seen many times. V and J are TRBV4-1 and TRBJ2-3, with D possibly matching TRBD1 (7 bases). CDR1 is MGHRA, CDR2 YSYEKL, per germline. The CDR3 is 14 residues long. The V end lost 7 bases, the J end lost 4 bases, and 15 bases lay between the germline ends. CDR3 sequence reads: CASKEGAGADTQYF. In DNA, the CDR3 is TGCGCCAGCAAGGAGGGGGCGGGCGCAGATACGCAGTATTTT.

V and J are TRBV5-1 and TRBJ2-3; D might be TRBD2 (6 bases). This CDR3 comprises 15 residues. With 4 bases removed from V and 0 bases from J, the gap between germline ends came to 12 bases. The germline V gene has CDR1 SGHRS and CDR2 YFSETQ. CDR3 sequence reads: CASSPGDISTDTQYF. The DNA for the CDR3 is TGCGCCAGCAGCCCGGGAGATATTAGCACAGATACGCAGTATTTT.

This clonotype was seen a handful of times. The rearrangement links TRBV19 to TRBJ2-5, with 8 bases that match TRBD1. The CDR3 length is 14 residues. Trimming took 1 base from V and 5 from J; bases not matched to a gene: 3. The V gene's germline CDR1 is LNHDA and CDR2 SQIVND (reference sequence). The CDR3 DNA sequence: TGTGCCAGTAGTATAGCAGGGGGCGGGGAGACCCAGTACTTC. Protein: CASSIAGGGETQYF.

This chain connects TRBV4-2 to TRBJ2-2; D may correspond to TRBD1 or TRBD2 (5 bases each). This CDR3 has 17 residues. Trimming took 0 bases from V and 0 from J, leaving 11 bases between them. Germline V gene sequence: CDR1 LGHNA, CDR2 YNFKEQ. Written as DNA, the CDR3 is TGTGCCAGCAGCCAAGATCTGGGGGATTCGAACACCGGGGAGCTGTTTTTT. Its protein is CASSQDLGDSNTGELFF.

Here the CDR3 reads CSVMGNPNQPQHF. The DNA of the CDR3 is TGCAGTGTGATGGGGAACCCCAATCAGCCCCAGCATTTT. The J gene is TRBJ1-5, the V gene TRBV20-1; D gene uncertain. The germline V gene has CDR1 DFQATT and CDR2 SNEGSKA (reference sequence). Trimming took 7 bases from V and 3 from J, leaving 13 bases between them. The CDR3 covers 13 residues.

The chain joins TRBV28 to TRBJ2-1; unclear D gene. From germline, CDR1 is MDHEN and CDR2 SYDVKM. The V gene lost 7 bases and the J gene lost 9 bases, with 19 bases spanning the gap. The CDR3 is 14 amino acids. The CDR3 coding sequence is TGTGCCAGCACGGGCCACCACCCCATGAGTGAGCAGTTCTTC. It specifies CASTGHHPMSEQFF.

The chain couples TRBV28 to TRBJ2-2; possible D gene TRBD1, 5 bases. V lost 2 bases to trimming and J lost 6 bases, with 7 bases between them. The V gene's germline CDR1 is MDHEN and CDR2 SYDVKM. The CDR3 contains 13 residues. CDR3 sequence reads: CASSLDSPGELFF. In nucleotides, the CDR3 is TGTGCCAGCAGTTTAGACAGCCCCGGGGAGCTGTTTTTT.

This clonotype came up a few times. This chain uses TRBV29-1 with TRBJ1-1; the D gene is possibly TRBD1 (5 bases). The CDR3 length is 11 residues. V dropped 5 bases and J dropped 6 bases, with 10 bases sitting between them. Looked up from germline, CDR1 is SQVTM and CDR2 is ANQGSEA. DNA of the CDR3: TGCAGCGTTACCAGGGTTGCTGAAGCTTTCTTT. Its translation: CSVTRVAEAFF.

CDR3 coding DNA: TGTGCCAGCAGTGAAGCCCTTAGGGGGAACAATGAGCAGTTCTTC. Translating gives CASSEALRGNNEQFF. This chain connects TRBV6-1 to TRBJ2-1; D may be TRBD1 (6 bases). The germline V and J ends were trimmed by 0 bases and 5 bases, with 11 bases remaining between them. Germline lookup yields CDR1 MNHNS and CDR2 SASEGT. There are 15 residues in the CDR3.

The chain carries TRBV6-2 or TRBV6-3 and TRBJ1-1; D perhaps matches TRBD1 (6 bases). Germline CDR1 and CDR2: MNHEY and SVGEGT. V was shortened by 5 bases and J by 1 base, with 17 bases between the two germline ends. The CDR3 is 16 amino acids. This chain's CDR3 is CASSRSHRVGNTEAFF. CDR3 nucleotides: TGTGCCAGCAGTAGGAGTCACAGGGTTGGGAACACTGAAGCTTTCTTT.

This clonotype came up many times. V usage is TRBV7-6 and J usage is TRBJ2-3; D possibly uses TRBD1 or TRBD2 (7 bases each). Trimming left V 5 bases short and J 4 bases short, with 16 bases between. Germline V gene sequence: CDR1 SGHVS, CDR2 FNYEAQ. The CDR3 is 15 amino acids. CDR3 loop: CASSPGGGGADTQYF. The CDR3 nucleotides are TGTGCCAGCAGCCCGGGAGGAGGGGGCGCAGATACGCAGTATTTT.

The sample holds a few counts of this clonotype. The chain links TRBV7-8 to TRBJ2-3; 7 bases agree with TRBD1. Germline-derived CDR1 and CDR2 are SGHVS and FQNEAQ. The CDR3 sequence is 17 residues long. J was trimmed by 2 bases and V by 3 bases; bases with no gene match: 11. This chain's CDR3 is CASSFPQGTPITDTQYF. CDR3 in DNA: TGTGCCAGCAGCTTCCCACAGGGGACACCTATCACAGATACGCAGTATTTT.

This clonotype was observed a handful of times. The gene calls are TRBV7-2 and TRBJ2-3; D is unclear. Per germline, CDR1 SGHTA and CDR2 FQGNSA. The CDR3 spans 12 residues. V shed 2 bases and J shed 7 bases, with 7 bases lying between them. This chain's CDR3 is CASSLRVNTQYF. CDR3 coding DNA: TGTGCCAGCAGCTTAAGGGTGAATACGCAGTATTTT. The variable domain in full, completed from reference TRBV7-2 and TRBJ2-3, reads GAGVSQSPSNKVTEKGKDVELRCDPISGHTALYWYRQSLGQGLEFLIYFQGNSAPDKSGLPSDRFSAERTGGSVSTLTIQRTQQEDSAVYLCASSLRVNTQYFGPGTRLTVL.